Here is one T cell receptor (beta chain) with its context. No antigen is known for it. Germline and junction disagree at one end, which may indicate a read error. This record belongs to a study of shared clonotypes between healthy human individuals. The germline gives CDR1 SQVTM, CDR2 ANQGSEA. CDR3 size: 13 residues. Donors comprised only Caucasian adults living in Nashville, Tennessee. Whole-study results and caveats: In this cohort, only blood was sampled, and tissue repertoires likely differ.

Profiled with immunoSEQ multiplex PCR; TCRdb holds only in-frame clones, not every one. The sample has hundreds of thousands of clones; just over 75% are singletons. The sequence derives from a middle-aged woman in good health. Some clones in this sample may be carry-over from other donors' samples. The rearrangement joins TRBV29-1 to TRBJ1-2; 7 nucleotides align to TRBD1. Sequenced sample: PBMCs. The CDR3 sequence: CSVARGGGSGHTF. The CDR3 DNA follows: TGCAGCGTTGCCCGTGGAGGGGGCAGTGGCCACACCTTC.